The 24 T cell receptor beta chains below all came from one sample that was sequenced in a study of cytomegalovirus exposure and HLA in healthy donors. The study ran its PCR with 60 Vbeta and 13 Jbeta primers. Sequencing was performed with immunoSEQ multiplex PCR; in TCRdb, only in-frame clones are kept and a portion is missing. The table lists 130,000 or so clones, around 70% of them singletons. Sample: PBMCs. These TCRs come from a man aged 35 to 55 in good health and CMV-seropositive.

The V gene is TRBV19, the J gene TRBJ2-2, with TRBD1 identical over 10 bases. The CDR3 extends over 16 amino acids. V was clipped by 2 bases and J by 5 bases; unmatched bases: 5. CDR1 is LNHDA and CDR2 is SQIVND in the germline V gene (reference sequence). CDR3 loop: CASSIKGQGITGELFF. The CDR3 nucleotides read TGTGCCAGTAGTATAAAGGGACAGGGGATAACCGGGGAGCTGTTTTTT.

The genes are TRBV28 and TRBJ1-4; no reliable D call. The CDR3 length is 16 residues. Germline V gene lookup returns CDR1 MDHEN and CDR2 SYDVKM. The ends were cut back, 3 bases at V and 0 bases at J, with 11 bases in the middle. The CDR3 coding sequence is TGTGCCAGCAGTTTGATTACAGCTCCAACTAATGAAAAACTGTTTTTT. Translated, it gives CASSLITAPTNEKLFF.

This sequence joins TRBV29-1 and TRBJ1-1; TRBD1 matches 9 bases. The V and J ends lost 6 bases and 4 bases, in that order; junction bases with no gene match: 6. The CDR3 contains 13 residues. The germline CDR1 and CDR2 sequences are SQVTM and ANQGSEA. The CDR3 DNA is TGCAGCGTCTACAGGGGGCAGGGCACTGAAGCTTTCTTT. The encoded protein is CSVYRGQGTEAFF.

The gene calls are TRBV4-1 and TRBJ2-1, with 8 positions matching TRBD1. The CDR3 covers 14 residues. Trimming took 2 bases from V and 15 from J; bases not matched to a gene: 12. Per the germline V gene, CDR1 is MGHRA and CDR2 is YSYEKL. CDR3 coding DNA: TGCGCCAGCAGCCAACCGGGACAGGTTAGGCCGCGGTTCTTC. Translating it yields CASSQPGQVRPRFF.

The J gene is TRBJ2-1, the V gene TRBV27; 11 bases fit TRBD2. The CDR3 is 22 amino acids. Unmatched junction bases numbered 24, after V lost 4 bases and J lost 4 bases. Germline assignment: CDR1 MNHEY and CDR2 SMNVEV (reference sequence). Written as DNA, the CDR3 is TGTGCCAGCAGTTCTACGACCCCGGGACTAGCGGCCTCGAAGCGTACGTACAATGAGCAGTTCTTC. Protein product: CASSSTTPGLAASKRTYNEQFF.

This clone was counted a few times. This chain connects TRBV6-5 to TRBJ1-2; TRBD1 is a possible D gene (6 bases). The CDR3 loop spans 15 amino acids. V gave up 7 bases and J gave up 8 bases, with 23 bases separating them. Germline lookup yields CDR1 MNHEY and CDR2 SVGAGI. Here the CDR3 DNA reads TGTGCCAGCACCCCACTCGCAAATCAGGGGAGAGGCTACACCTTC. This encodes CASTPLANQGRGYTF.

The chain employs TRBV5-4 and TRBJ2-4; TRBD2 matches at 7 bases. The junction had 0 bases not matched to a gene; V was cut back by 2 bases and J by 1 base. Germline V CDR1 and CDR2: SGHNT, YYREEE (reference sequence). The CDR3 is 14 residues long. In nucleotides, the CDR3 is TGTGCCAGCAGCTTAGCGGGGGCCAAAAACATTCAGTACTTC. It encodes CASSLAGAKNIQYF.

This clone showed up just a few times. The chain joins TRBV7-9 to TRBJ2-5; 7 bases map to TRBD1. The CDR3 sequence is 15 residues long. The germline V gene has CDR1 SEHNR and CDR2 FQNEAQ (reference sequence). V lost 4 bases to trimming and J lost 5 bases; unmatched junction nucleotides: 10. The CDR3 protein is CASSSRTLRGETQYF. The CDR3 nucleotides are TGTGCCAGCAGCTCCCGGACCCTCAGGGGGGAGACCCAGTACTTC.

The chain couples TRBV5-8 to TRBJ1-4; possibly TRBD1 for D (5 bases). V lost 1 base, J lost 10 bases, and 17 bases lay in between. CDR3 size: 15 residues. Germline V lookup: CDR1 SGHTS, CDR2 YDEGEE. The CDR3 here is CASSLLVAGGTKLFF. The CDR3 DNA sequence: TGTGCCAGCAGCTTGTTGGTCGCCGGCGGGACAAAACTGTTTTTT.

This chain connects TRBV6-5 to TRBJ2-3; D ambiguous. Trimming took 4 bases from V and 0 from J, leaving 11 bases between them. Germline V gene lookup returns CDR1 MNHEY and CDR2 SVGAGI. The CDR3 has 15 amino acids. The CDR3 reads CASSWYGASTDTQYF. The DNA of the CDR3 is TGTGCCAGCAGTTGGTACGGAGCTAGCACAGATACGCAGTATTTT.

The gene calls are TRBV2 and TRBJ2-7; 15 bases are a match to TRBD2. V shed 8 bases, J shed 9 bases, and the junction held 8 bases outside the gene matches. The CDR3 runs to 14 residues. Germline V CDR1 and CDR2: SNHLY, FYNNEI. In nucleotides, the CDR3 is TGTGCCAGCTTTCCGGGACTAGCGGGAGGTGTGCAGTACTTC. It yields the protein CASFPGLAGGVQYF.

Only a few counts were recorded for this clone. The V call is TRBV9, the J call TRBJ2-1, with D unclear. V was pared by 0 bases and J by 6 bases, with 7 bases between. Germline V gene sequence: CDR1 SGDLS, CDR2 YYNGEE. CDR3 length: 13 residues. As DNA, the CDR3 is TGTGCCAGCAGCGTAGCTACGGGCAATGAGCAGTTCTTC. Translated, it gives CASSVATGNEQFF.

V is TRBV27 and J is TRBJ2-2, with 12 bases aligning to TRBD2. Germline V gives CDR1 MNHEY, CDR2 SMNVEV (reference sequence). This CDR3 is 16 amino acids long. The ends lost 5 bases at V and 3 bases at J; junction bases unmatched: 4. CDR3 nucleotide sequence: TGTGCCAGCAGTAAGCGACTAGCGGGGGACACCGGGGAGCTGTTTTTT. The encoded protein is CASSKRLAGDTGELFF.

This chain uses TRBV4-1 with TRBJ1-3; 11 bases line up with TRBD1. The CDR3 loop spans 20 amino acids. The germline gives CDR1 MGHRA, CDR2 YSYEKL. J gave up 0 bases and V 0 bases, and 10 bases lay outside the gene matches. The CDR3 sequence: CASSQDYRDRGIISGNTIYF. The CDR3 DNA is TGCGCCAGCAGCCAAGATTACCGGGACAGGGGGATTATCTCTGGAAACACCATATATTTT.

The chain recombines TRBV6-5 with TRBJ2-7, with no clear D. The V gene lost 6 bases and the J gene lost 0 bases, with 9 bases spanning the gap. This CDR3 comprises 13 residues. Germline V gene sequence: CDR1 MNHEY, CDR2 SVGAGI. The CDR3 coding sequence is TGTGCCAGCAGGTCGCCCAGCTCCTACGAGCAGTACTTC. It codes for CASRSPSSYEQYF.

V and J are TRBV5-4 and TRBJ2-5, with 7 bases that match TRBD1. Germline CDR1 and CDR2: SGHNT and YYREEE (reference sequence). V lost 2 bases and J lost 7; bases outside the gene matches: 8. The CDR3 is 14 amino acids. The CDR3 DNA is TGTGCCAGCAGCTTACCACAGGGGCTGGGGACCCAGTACTTC. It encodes CASSLPQGLGTQYF.

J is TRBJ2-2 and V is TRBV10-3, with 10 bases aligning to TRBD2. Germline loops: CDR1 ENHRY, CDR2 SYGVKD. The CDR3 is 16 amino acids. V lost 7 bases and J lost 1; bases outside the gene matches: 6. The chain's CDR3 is CAIKLSSGGNTGELFF. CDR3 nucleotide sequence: TGTGCCATCAAGCTTTCTAGCGGGGGGAACACCGGGGAGCTGTTTTTT.

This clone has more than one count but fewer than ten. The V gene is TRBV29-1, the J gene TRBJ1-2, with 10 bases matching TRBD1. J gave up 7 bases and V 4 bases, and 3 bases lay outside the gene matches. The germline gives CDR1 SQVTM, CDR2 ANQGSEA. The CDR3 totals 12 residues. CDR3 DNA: TGCAGCGTTGGACAGGGGGCGAGTGGCTACACCTTC. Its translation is CSVGQGASGYTF.

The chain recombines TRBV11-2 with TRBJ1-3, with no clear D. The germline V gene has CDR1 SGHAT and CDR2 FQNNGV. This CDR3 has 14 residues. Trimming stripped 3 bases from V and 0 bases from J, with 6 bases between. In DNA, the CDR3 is TGTGCCAGCAGCTTTTCCAACTCTGGAAACACCATATATTTT. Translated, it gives CASSFSNSGNTIYF.

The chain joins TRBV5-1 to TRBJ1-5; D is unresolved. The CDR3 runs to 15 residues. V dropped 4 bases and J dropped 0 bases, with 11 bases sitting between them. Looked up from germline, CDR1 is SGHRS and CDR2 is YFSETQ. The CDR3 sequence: CASSLDGYSNQPQHF. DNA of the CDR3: TGCGCCAGCAGCCTGGACGGTTATAGCAATCAGCCCCAGCATTTT.

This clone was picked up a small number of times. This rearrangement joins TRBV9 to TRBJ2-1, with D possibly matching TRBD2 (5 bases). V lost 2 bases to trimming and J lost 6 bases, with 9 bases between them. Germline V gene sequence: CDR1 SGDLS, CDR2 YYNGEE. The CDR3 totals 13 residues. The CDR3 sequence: CASSVRTFNEQFF. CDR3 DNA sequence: TGTGCCAGCAGCGTGAGGACTTTCAATGAGCAGTTCTTC.

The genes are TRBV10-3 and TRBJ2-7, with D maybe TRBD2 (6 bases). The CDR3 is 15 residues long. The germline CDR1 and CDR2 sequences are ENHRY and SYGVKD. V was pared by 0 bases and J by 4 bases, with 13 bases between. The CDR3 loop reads CAISESSGVIYEQYF. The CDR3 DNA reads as TGTGCCATCAGTGAGTCGTCGGGGGTAATTTACGAGCAGTACTTC.

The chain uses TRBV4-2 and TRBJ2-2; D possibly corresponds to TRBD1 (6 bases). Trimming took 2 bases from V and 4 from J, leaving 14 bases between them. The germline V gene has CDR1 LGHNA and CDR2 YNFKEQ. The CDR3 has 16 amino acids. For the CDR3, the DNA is TGTGCCAGCAGCCAACGGGATGGGGGCTTCACCGGGGAGCTGTTTTTT. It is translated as CASSQRDGGFTGELFF.

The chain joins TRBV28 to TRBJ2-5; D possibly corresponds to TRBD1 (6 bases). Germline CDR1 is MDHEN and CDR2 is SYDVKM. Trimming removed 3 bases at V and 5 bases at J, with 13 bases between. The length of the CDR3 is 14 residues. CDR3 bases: TGTGCCAGCAGTTTGGGCAGGGGTCGGGAGACCCAGTACTTC. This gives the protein CASSLGRGRETQYF.